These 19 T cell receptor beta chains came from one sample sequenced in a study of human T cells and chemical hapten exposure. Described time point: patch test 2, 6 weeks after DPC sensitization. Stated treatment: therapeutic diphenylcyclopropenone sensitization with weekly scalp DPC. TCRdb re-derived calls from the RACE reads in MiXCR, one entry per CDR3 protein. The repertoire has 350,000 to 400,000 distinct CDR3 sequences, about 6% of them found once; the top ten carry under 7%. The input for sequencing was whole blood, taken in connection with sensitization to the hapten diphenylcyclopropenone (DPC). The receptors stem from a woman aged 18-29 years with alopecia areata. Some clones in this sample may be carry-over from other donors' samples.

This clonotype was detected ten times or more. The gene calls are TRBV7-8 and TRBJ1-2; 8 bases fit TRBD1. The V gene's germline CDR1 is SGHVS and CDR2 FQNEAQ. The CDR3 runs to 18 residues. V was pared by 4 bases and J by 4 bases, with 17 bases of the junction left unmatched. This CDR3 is CASSYRLGGTGGPYGYTF. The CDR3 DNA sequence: TGTGCCAGCAGCTACCGGCTTGGAGGGACAGGCGGACCCTATGGCTACACCTTC.

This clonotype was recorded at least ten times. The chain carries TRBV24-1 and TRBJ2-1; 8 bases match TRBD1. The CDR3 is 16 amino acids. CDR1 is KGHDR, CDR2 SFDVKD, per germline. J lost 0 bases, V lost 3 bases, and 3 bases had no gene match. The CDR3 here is CATSDEQGGSYNEQFF. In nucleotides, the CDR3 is TGTGCCACCAGTGATGAACAGGGGGGCTCCTACAATGAGCAGTTCTTC.

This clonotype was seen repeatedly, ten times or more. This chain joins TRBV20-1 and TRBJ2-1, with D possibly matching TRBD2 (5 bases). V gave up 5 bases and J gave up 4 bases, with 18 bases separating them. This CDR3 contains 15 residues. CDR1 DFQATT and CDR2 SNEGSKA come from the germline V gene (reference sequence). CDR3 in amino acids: CSAASPQRVYNEQFF. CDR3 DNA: TGCAGTGCTGCTTCCCCGCAGAGGGTATACAATGAGCAGTTCTTC.

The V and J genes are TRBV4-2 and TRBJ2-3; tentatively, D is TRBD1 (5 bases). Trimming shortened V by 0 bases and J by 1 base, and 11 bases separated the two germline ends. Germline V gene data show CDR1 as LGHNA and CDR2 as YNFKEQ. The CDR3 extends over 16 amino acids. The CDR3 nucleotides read TGTGCCAGCAGCCAAGATCTAGGGGTCGGCACAGATACGCAGTATTTT. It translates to CASSQDLGVGTDTQYF.

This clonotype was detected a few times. This CDR3 reads CASSLGGTMGQPQHF. The CDR3 DNA is TGTGCCAGCAGCTTAGGGGGCACGATGGGTCAGCCCCAGCATTTT. The chain joins TRBV7-2 to TRBJ1-5; D might be TRBD1 (5 bases). The CDR3 consists of 15 residues. CDR1 and CDR2 (germline): SGHTA, FQGNSA. V shed 1 base and J shed 6 bases, with 13 bases lying between them.

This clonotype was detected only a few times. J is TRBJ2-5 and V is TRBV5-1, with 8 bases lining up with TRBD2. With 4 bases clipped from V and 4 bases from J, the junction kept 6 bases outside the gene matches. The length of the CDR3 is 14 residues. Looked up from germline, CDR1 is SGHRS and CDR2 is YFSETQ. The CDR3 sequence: CASSPGGAGETQYF. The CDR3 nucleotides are TGCGCCAGCAGCCCCGGGGGGGCAGGAGAGACCCAGTACTTC.

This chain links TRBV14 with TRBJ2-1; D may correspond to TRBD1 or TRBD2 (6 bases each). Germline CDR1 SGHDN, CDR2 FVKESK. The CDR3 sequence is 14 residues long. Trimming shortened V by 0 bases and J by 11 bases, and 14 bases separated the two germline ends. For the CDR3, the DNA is TGTGCCAGCAGCCAAGATCCCCGGGGGCAAAAGCAGTTCTTC. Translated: CASSQDPRGQKQFF.

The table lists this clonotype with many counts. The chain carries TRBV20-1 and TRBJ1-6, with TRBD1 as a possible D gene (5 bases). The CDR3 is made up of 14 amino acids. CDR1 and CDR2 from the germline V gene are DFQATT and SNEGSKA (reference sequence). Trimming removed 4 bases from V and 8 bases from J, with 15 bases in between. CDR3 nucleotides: TGCAGTGCTACTGACCCCACCAGGGATTCACCCCTCCACTTT. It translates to CSATDPTRDSPLHF.

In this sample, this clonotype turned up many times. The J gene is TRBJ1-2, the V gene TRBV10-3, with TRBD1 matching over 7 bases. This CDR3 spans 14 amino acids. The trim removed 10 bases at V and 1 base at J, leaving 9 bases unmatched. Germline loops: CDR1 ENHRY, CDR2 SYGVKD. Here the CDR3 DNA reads TGTGCCAGCTCCGGGACAGTCAATAACTATGGCTACACCTTC. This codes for CASSGTVNNYGYTF.

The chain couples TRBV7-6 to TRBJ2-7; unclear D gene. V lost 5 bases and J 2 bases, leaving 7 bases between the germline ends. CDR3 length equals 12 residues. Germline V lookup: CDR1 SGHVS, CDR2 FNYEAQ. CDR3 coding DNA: TGTGCCAGCAGCACGAACACCTACGAGCAGTACTTC. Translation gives CASSTNTYEQYF.

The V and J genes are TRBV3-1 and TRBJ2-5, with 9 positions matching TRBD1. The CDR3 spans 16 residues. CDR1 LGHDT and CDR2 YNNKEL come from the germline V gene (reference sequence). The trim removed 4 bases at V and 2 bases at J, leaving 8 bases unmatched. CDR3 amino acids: CASSPTGTGRQETQYF. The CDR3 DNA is TGTGCCAGCAGCCCAACCGGGACAGGGAGACAAGAGACCCAGTACTTC.

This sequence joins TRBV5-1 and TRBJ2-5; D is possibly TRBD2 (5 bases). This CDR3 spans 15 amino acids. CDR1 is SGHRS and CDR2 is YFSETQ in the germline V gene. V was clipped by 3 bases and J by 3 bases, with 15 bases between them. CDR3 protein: CASSSTPGSEETQYF. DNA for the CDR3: TGCGCCAGCAGCTCCACCCCGGGGTCGGAAGAGACCCAGTACTTC.

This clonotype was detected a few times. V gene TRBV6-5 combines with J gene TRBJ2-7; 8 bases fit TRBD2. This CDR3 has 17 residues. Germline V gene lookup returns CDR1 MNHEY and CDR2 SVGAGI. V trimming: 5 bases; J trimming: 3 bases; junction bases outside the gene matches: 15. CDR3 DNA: TGTGCCAGCAGTCCACCCCTCTTAGGAGCGGGGGACTACGAGCAGTACTTC. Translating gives CASSPPLLGAGDYEQYF.

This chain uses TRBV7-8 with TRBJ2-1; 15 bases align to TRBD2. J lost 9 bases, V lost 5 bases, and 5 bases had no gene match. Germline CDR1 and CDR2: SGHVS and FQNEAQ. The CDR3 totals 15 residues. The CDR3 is CASSGTSGGRGEQFF. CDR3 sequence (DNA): TGTGCCAGCAGCGGGACTAGCGGGGGGAGGGGTGAGCAGTTCTTC. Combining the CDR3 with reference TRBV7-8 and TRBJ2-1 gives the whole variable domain GAGVSQSPRYKVAKRGQDVALRCDPISGHVSLFWYQQALGQGPEFLTYFQNEAQLDKSGLPSDRFFAERPEGSVSTLKIQRTQQEDSAVYLCASSGTSGGRGEQFFGPGTRLTVL.

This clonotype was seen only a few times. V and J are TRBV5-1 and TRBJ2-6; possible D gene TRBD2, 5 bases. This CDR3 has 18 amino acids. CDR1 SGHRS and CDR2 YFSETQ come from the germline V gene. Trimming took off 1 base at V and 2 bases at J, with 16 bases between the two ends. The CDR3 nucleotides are TGCGCCAGCAGCTTGATGGCGTCAGGAGGAACTGGGGCCAACGTCCTGACTTTC. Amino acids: CASSLMASGGTGANVLTF.

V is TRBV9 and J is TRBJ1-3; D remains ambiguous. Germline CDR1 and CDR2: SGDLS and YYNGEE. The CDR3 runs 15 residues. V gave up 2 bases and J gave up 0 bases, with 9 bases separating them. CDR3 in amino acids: CASSVTSLSGNTIYF. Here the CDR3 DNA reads TGTGCCAGCAGCGTCACGAGCCTCTCTGGAAACACCATATATTTT.

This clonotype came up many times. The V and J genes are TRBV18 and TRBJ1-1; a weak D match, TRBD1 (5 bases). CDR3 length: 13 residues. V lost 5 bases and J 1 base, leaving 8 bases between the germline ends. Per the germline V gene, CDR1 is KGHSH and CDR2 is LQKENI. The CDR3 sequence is CASSDGGNTEAFF. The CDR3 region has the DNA TGTGCCAGCTCAGACGGGGGGAACACTGAAGCTTTCTTT.

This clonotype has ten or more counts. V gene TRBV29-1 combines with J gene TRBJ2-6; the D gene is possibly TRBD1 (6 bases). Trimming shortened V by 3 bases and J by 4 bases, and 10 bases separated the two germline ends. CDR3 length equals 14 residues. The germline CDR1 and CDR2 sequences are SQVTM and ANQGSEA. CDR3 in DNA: TGCAGCGTTGAGACAGGTGGAGGGGCCAACGTCCTGACTTTC. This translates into CSVETGGGANVLTF.

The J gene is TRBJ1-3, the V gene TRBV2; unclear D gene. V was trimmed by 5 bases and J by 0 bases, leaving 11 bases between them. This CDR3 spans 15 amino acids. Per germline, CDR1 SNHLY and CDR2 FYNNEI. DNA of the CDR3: TGTGCCAGCAGTCTGTTAAGTTTCTCTGGAAACACCATATATTTT. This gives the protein CASSLLSFSGNTIYF.